This TCR beta chain was found in a study of blood T cell repertoires in COVID-19. V shed 3 bases and J shed 6 bases, with 8 bases lying between them. The length of the CDR3 is 12 residues. Allocation to cohorts depended on clinical history reported by the participants. This clone was detected only once. Generated by immunoSEQ multiplex PCR, the TCRdb table keeps only in-frame clones and is missing some. The table has 180,000 or so clones, around 83% seen once. Sample: PBMCs or T cells enriched from blood (not recorded which). The genes are TRBV12-3 or TRBV12-4 and TRBJ1-2, with no clear D. The TCR was taken from a woman between 45 and 60 years old in a cohort exposed to, infected with or recovered from COVID-19 (not recorded which). The DNA of the CDR3 is TGTGCCAGCAGTTTCAACCGGGATGGCTACACCTTC. Residues: CASSFNRDGYTF.